This paragraph covers one T cell receptor (beta chain) sequence. This clonotype was picked up a small number of times. Its binding antigen is unknown. No per-base quality is available; no much larger clone lies one base away. From cysteine to phenylalanine, the CDR3 is 15 amino acids long. Of the read, only the CDR3 DNA is kept; its 45 bases are in frame from base 1. The CDR1 and CDR2 encoded by the germline V gene are MDHEN and SYDVKM. Here V drops 6 bases and J drops 0 bases, and the junction holds 5 bases not matched to any gene. Hyperthyroidism patients were newly diagnosed, had a disease duration of under 2 months, and were aged 18 to 65 years. Any patient with an uncontrolled infection, another autoimmune disease, pregnancy or lactation was excluded. Diagnoses relied on clinical symptoms, serum thyroxine and TRAb, thyroid ultrasound and orbital computed tomography. Blood from progressor patients was collected at the time of first diagnosis with hyperthyroidism, before any ophthalmopathy symptoms had appeared. PBMCs were isolated from 7.5 to 10 ml of fresh peripheral blood by Ficoll-Paque density gradient centrifugation. Progressor patients were first diagnosed with Graves' hyperthyroidism and then developed ophthalmopathy during follow-up. Trizol reagent was used to extract total RNA, and RNA quality was then checked on an Agilent 2100 Bioanalyzer.

The TCR beta CDR3 regions were amplified from RNA transcripts. A first-round RT-PCR of the TCR CDR3 used the HTBI primer set with the Qiagen OneStep RT-PCR kit. A second multiplex PCR round built the libraries, followed by size selection and purification. The libraries were sequenced on an Illumina HiSeq2000 using paired-end 100 bp reads. The authors' analysis ran thus. Raw data were processed with SOAPnuke, discarding reads with adapters, uncalled bases, mean Phred below 15, or no exact constant-primer or identifier match. High-quality paired reads were merged using COPE v1.2.5, and each unique nucleotide sequence was defined as a clonotype. MiTCR v1.1 was used to align clonotypes to the IMGT TRBV, TRBD and TRBJ reference segments. The analysis was restricted to V-J combinations with a frequency above 0.0001, which together covered roughly 99% of the repertoires. The TCS score was defined as the ratio of F50 (clonal expansion) to E x V (chaos), calculated using BLOSUM62-based TCRdist between CDR3 peptides within each V-J. Welch's t-statistics and random forest reduced some 510 V-J features to 10 to 15, which were used in a naive Bayes classifier (R e1071). TCRdb ran its own pipeline on the public reads, namely fastp trimming at Q25 and MiXCR clone calling, and kept in-frame beta chains. CDR3 protein sequences are deduplicated, and each keeps its most common genes and DNA. For this entry, the V and J calls and clone size follow TCRdb and not the study's own pipeline. The sample table lists 600,000 to 850,000 distinct CDR3 sequences, roughly a sixth of them with a count of one. Approximately 16% of the sample belongs to the ten largest clones.

The data were taken from a study of T cells in Graves' hyperthyroidism and ophthalmopathy (dated by TCRdb to between 2017 and 2020). Broadly, across the study: Peripheral blood samples were taken at the time of initial diagnosis, prior to any treatment. TCR Vbeta CDR3 sequencing of 140 or so peripheral blood samples (about 45 ophthalmopathy, 75 hyperthyroidism and approximately 17 progressor patients) is reported in the paper. Once sampling was done, hyperthyroidism patients were given methimazole at a starting dose of 30 mg daily, whereas ophthalmopathy patients were given high-dose intravenous methylprednisolone. The roughly 100 discovery patients were randomly divided into training and test sets at a 7:3 ratio. To identify distinguishing TCR V-J signatures, a discovery cohort of 90 to 100 patients was used, comprising some 45 with Graves' ophthalmopathy and 57 with stable Graves' hyperthyroidism. In addition, the study compared T-cell repertoires in thyroid tissue and in blood from roughly six Graves' hyperthyroidism patients. Prospective prediction of ophthalmopathy was tested in an independent validation cohort of 18 hyperthyroidism patients and some 17 patients who later progressed to ophthalmopathy.

General conclusions and limits of the study: Most expanded thyroid clonotypes (frequency above 0.001) were also detected in blood, suggesting blood repertoires may reflect thyroid immune responses. In validation, the model predicted progression to ophthalmopathy a median of 6.5 months before onset, with over 60% sensitivity and nearly 75% specificity. No statistical method was used to set the sample size in advance, and investigators knew the group allocation. In cross-validation, a model built on a 13 V-J signature told ophthalmopathy apart from stable hyperthyroidism with less than 90% sensitivity and 81% to 82% specificity, and in testing the same model reached 80%/75%.

The chain was built from TRBV28 and TRBJ1-5; 7 bases in between match TRBD1. Sequencing used blood. The sequence came from a woman in her forties or fifties with Graves' hyperthyroidism that later progressed to Graves' ophthalmopathy. This receptor carries the CDR3 CASRKTGLSNQPQHF. The DNA reads as follows: TGTGCCAGCAGGAAGACAGGGCTTAGCAATCAGCCCCAGCATTTT.